Listed below are T cell receptor beta chains from one sample, sequenced in a study of blood T cell repertoires in COVID-19. Assay used: immunoSEQ multiplex PCR; TCRdb lists only in-frame clones, some missing. The sample records about 120,000 clones, around 91% being singletons. Sequenced material: peripheral blood. These receptors were taken from a man in his 70s with active or convalescent COVID-19. Both conserved end residues are part of each CDR3. Fields, in order: J gene, clone size, D gene, V gene, CDR3 length, CDR3 protein, CDR3 DNA. A D gene is named only where the DNA matches it firmly. For some rows the clone size is stated as once, few or many, or as a class when expanded; others skip it.

j_gene: TRBJ2-5
abundance: NA
d_gene: TRBD2
v_gene: TRBV2
len: 13
CDR3aa: CASYLAGDETQYF
CDR3nt: TGTGCCAGCTACCTAGCGGGGGACGAGACCCAGTACTTC

j_gene: TRBJ2-1
abundance: NA
d_gene: TRBD1
v_gene: TRBV5-1
len: 15
CDR3aa: CASSLGDREVNEQFF
CDR3nt: TGCGCCAGCAGCTTAGGAGACAGGGAAGTCAATGAGCAGTTCTTC

j_gene: TRBJ2-5
abundance: NA
d_gene: NA
v_gene: TRBV7-2
len: 15
CDR3aa: CASSLGQTPQETQYF
CDR3nt: TGTGCCAGCAGCTTAGGACAGACCCCCCAAGAGACCCAGTACTTC

j_gene: TRBJ2-7
abundance: NA
d_gene: NA
v_gene: TRBV27
len: 14
CDR3aa: CASSLVGSSYEQYF
CDR3nt: TGTGCCAGCAGTTTAGTTGGGAGCTCCTACGAGCAGTACTTC

j_gene: TRBJ2-7
abundance: NA
d_gene: NA
v_gene: TRBV19
len: 14
CDR3aa: CASSSRSLTYEQYF
CDR3nt: TGTGCCAGTAGTTCCCGGTCCCTGACCTACGAGCAGTACTTC

j_gene: TRBJ2-7
abundance: NA
d_gene: NA
v_gene: TRBV7-9
len: 13
CDR3aa: CASSFRQGNEQYF
CDR3nt: TGTGCCAGCAGCTTTAGGCAGGGTAACGAGCAGTACTTC

j_gene: TRBJ1-2
abundance: NA
d_gene: TRBD1
v_gene: TRBV2
len: 17
CDR3aa: CASSAQMPGQGFYGYTF
CDR3nt: TGTGCCAGCAGTGCTCAAATGCCGGGACAGGGATTTTACGGCTACACCTTC

j_gene: TRBJ2-7
abundance: NA
d_gene: NA
v_gene: TRBV28
len: 13
CDR3aa: CASRGRGSYEQYF
CDR3nt: TGTGCCAGCAGGGGGCGGGGCTCCTACGAGCAGTACTTC

j_gene: TRBJ1-1
abundance: NA
d_gene: NA
v_gene: TRBV28
len: 14
CDR3aa: CASSSGTLNTEAFF
CDR3nt: TGTGCCAGCAGCTCCGGGACACTGAACACTGAAGCTTTCTTT

j_gene: TRBJ1-1
abundance: NA
d_gene: NA
v_gene: TRBV10-3
len: 12
CDR3aa: CATRTEETEAFF
CDR3nt: TGTGCCACCCGGACAGAGGAGACTGAAGCTTTCTTT

j_gene: TRBJ1-1
abundance: NA
d_gene: TRBD1
v_gene: TRBV11-1
len: 15
CDR3aa: CASSSHGQGILRAFF
CDR3nt: TGTGCCAGCAGCTCGCACGGACAGGGGATTCTGCGGGCTTTCTTT

j_gene: TRBJ1-1
abundance: NA
d_gene: NA
v_gene: TRBV6-5
len: 14
CDR3aa: CASSYGQANTEAFF
CDR3nt: TGTGCCAGCAGTTACGGGCAGGCCAACACTGAAGCTTTCTTT

j_gene: TRBJ2-6
abundance: NA
d_gene: NA
v_gene: TRBV5-4
len: 15
CDR3aa: CASSLDPGGANVLTF
CDR3nt: TGTGCCAGCAGCTTGGATCCAGGTGGGGCCAACGTCCTGACTTTC

j_gene: TRBJ2-3
abundance: NA
d_gene: TRBD2
v_gene: TRBV5-6
len: 16
CDR3aa: CASSPVPSGFTDTQYF
CDR3nt: TGTGCCAGCAGCCCGGTCCCTAGCGGATTCACAGATACGCAGTATTTT

j_gene: TRBJ1-1
abundance: few
d_gene: TRBD1
v_gene: TRBV10-3
len: 15
CDR3aa: CAISAQQGMNTEAFF
CDR3nt: TGTGCCATCAGTGCCCAACAGGGGATGAACACTGAAGCTTTCTTT

j_gene: TRBJ1-1
abundance: NA
d_gene: NA
v_gene: TRBV5-1
len: 14
CDR3aa: CASSLAVRNTEAFF
CDR3nt: TGCGCCAGCAGCTTGGCCGTCAGGAACACTGAAGCTTTCTTT

j_gene: TRBJ2-2
abundance: NA
d_gene: NA
v_gene: TRBV5-6
len: 16
CDR3aa: CASSLVGLHNTGELFF
CDR3nt: TGTGCCAGCAGCTTGGTCGGACTGCACAACACCGGGGAGCTGTTTTTT

j_gene: TRBJ1-5
abundance: few
d_gene: TRBD1
v_gene: TRBV19
len: 18
CDR3aa: CASTRLGSGTGGNQPQHF
CDR3nt: TGTGCCAGTACCCGTCTGGGGTCCGGGACAGGGGGCAATCAGCCCCAGCATTTT

j_gene: TRBJ1-5
abundance: few
d_gene: NA
v_gene: TRBV5-1
len: 15
CDR3aa: CASSSSGSGNQPQHF
CDR3nt: TGCGCCAGCAGCTCGTCGGGGTCAGGCAATCAGCCCCAGCATTTT

j_gene: TRBJ2-1
abundance: NA
d_gene: NA
v_gene: TRBV27
len: 14
CDR3aa: CASIKLARNNEQFF
CDR3nt: TGTGCCAGCATTAAACTAGCTCGTAACAATGAGCAGTTCTTC

j_gene: TRBJ1-3
abundance: NA
d_gene: NA
v_gene: TRBV14
len: 16
CDR3aa: CASSIQDTRSGNTIYF
CDR3nt: TGTGCCAGCAGCATCCAGGACACCCGCTCTGGAAACACCATATATTTT

j_gene: TRBJ2-1
abundance: NA
d_gene: TRBD2
v_gene: TRBV11-3
len: 13
CDR3aa: CASSPRAGGEQFF
CDR3nt: TGTGCCAGCAGCCCCAGGGCGGGAGGTGAGCAGTTCTTC

j_gene: TRBJ2-2
abundance: NA
d_gene: NA
v_gene: TRBV24-1
len: 13
CDR3aa: CATSAIQTGELFF
CDR3nt: TGTGCCACCAGTGCTATACAGACCGGGGAGCTGTTTTTT

j_gene: TRBJ2-7
abundance: NA
d_gene: TRBD1
v_gene: TRBV10-1
len: 15
CDR3aa: CASSERQGQGYEQYF
CDR3nt: TGCGCCAGCAGTGAGCGACAGGGACAGGGATACGAGCAGTACTTC

j_gene: TRBJ2-1
abundance: NA
d_gene: NA
v_gene: TRBV28
len: 15
CDR3aa: CATEVPQGGYNEQFF
CDR3nt: TGTGCCACCGAAGTACCTCAGGGGGGTTACAATGAGCAGTTCTTC

j_gene: TRBJ2-1
abundance: NA
d_gene: TRBD2
v_gene: TRBV5-1
len: 19
CDR3aa: CASSLRIASGSLAGNEQFF
CDR3nt: TGCGCCAGCAGCTTGCGAATTGCGTCGGGATCCCTAGCGGGCAATGAGCAGTTCTTC

j_gene: TRBJ2-1
abundance: NA
d_gene: NA
v_gene: TRBV29-1
len: 12
CDR3aa: CSVGLDYNEQFF
CDR3nt: TGCAGCGTCGGACTCGACTACAATGAGCAGTTCTTC

j_gene: TRBJ1-4
abundance: NA
d_gene: TRBD1
v_gene: TRBV3-1/TRBV3-2
len: 14
CDR3aa: CASSQRTGNEKLFF
CDR3nt: TGTGCCAGCAGCCAACGGACAGGGAATGAAAAACTGTTTTTT

j_gene: TRBJ1-2
abundance: NA
d_gene: TRBD1
v_gene: TRBV24-1
len: 14
CDR3aa: CATSDRDRDYGYTF
CDR3nt: TGTGCCACCAGTGACAGGGACAGGGACTATGGCTACACCTTC

j_gene: TRBJ1-1
abundance: NA
d_gene: NA
v_gene: TRBV5-1
len: 20
CDR3aa: CASSRNFRSSGRGINTEAFF
CDR3nt: TGCGCCAGCAGCCGTAATTTCCGATCCAGCGGACGGGGAATTAACACTGAAGCTTTCTTT

j_gene: TRBJ1-3
abundance: NA
d_gene: NA
v_gene: TRBV6-5
len: 14
CDR3aa: CASSHLGARDTIYF
CDR3nt: TGTGCCAGCAGTCACTTGGGGGCCCGGGACACCATATATTTT

j_gene: TRBJ2-1
abundance: NA
d_gene: NA
v_gene: TRBV11-2
len: 15
CDR3aa: CASSLIRQSFNEQFF
CDR3nt: TGTGCCAGCAGCTTGATTCGACAGAGTTTCAATGAGCAGTTCTTC

j_gene: TRBJ2-5
abundance: NA
d_gene: TRBD2
v_gene: TRBV7-7
len: 16
CDR3aa: CASSLGDYLRGETQYF
CDR3nt: TGTGCTAGCAGCTTAGGGGACTATTTACGGGGAGAGACCCAGTACTTC

j_gene: TRBJ1-2
abundance: NA
d_gene: TRBD1
v_gene: TRBV2
len: 16
CDR3aa: CASSEGTGSGLDGYTF
CDR3nt: TGTGCCAGCAGTGAGGGGACAGGCTCGGGGTTGGATGGCTACACCTTC

j_gene: TRBJ1-3
abundance: NA
d_gene: NA
v_gene: TRBV9
len: 17
CDR3aa: CASSVGGGVNSGNTIYF
CDR3nt: TGTGCCAGCAGCGTAGGAGGGGGGGTTAACTCTGGAAACACCATATATTTT

j_gene: TRBJ1-6
abundance: NA
d_gene: TRBD1
v_gene: TRBV5-8
len: 18
CDR3aa: CASSSLLGIGTVNSPLHF
CDR3nt: TGTGCCAGCAGCTCCCTGCTTGGGATCGGGACAGTCAATTCACCCCTCCACTTT

j_gene: TRBJ1-4
abundance: NA
d_gene: NA
v_gene: TRBV5-4
len: 16
CDR3aa: CASSLAGGRSNEKLFF
CDR3nt: TGTGCCAGCAGCTTGGCCGGGGGAAGGTCTAATGAAAAACTGTTTTTT

j_gene: TRBJ2-3
abundance: NA
d_gene: NA
v_gene: TRBV27
len: 15
CDR3aa: CASSWKGVSTDTQYF
CDR3nt: TGTGCCAGCAGTTGGAAAGGGGTTAGCACAGATACGCAGTATTTT

j_gene: TRBJ2-3
abundance: NA
d_gene: TRBD2
v_gene: TRBV12-5
len: 16
CDR3aa: CASGLGSGRQTDTQYF
CDR3nt: TGTGCTAGTGGTTTGGGCAGCGGGAGACAGACAGATACGCAGTATTTT

j_gene: TRBJ1-3
abundance: NA
d_gene: NA
v_gene: TRBV13
len: 13
CDR3aa: CASSFLLGNTIYF
CDR3nt: TGTGCCAGCAGCTTTTTGCTAGGAAACACCATATATTTT

j_gene: TRBJ1-1
abundance: NA
d_gene: NA
v_gene: TRBV6-5
len: 13
CDR3aa: CASSRQENTEAFF
CDR3nt: TGTGCCAGCAGCCGGCAGGAGAACACTGAAGCTTTCTTT

j_gene: TRBJ2-5
abundance: NA
d_gene: TRBD2
v_gene: TRBV2
len: 14
CDR3aa: CASSVTSGQETQYF
CDR3nt: TGTGCCAGCAGTGTGACTAGCGGCCAAGAGACCCAGTACTTC

j_gene: TRBJ2-2
abundance: NA
d_gene: NA
v_gene: TRBV27
len: 15
CDR3aa: CASSLAGTNTGELFF
CDR3nt: TGTGCCAGCAGTTTGGCAGGGACGAACACCGGGGAGCTGTTTTTT

j_gene: TRBJ1-1
abundance: NA
d_gene: NA
v_gene: TRBV5-1
len: 13
CDR3aa: CASSLNFNTEAFF
CDR3nt: TGCGCCAGCAGCTTGAACTTCAACACTGAAGCTTTCTTT

j_gene: TRBJ1-5
abundance: NA
d_gene: NA
v_gene: TRBV19
len: 15
CDR3aa: CASRVTGTSNQPQHF
CDR3nt: TGTGCCAGTAGGGTTACAGGGACTAGCAATCAGCCCCAGCATTTT

j_gene: TRBJ2-4
abundance: NA
d_gene: NA
v_gene: TRBV27
len: 14
CDR3aa: CASSGGLAKNIQYF
CDR3nt: TGTGCCAGCAGTGGTGGCCTAGCCAAAAACATTCAGTACTTC

j_gene: TRBJ1-1
abundance: NA
d_gene: NA
v_gene: TRBV15
len: 14
CDR3aa: CATSRVTDPTEAFF
CDR3nt: TGTGCCACCAGCAGAGTTACAGATCCCACTGAAGCTTTCTTT

j_gene: TRBJ1-1
abundance: NA
d_gene: NA
v_gene: TRBV6-5
len: 14
CDR3aa: CASSYSEGRGEAFF
CDR3nt: TGTGCCAGCAGTTACTCTGAGGGGAGGGGTGAAGCTTTCTTT

j_gene: TRBJ1-6
abundance: NA
d_gene: NA
v_gene: TRBV27
len: 16
CDR3aa: CASSLGSGRENSPLHF
CDR3nt: TGTGCCAGCAGTTTAGGGTCAGGTCGGGAGAATTCACCCCTCCACTTT